The TCR beta chain under discussion was sequenced for a study of cytomegalovirus exposure and HLA in healthy donors. Study-wide background: When just under 400 donors were genotyped, 80% to 90% of them were found to fall in the Caucasian-associated ancestry cluster.

The CDR3 runs to 16 residues. Looked up from germline, CDR1 is SGHDN and CDR2 is FVKESK. As to this clone: Relative to the germline gene, one junction end is altered; a read error may explain this.

This PCR relied on a set of 60 Vbeta primers and 13 Jbeta primers. Sequencing was performed with immunoSEQ multiplex PCR; in TCRdb, only in-frame clones are kept and a portion is missing. This table has more than 85,000 clones, 60% to 80% appearing once. Sequenced input: PBMCs. The clonotype was recovered from a female donor in good health and CMV-seronegative. The chain carries TRBV14 and TRBJ2-4; weak D call: TRBD1 (6 bases). The CDR3 reads CASSRTDILAKNSQYF. In DNA form, the CDR3 reads TGTGCCAGCAGCCGGACAGACATTCTAGCCAAAAACAGTCAGTACTTC.